Below, one TCR beta chain is given with its context. Its antigen is unknown. The CDR3 has 17 residues. Trimming cost V 0 bases and J 0 bases, with 15 bases left between them. The germline gives CDR1 DFQATT, CDR2 SNEGSKA (reference sequence). The data are from a study of blood T cells in healthy people across ages. Study-wide points: With donor CMV status unknown, expanded clonotype changes were possibly confounded. A roughly linear age-dependent decrease characterized TCR beta diversity per million T cells.

A second about 7 to 11 cycle PCR used barcoded and J-beta primers. Every molecule of cDNA carried a tag from a template-switch adaptor with 12 random nucleotides. TCRdb independently ran MiXCR on the 5' RACE reads; one entry per CDR3 protein. The data contain about 800,000 distinct CDR3 sequences, roughly 25% of them singletons. In addition, the sample was reused for a study of T cells of mothers and their children. That publication notes: In the second PCR, M1S primer introduced barcodes and 2-4 random bases.

The V call is TRBV20-1, the J call TRBJ2-4; D perhaps matches TRBD1 (6 bases). Sequenced sample: blood. This TCR was sampled from a boy younger than 18 in good health. CDR3 amino acids: CSARDEGHPVAKNIQYF. The DNA of the CDR3 is TGCAGTGCTAGAGATGAGGGACACCCAGTAGCCAAAAACATTCAGTACTTC.